This T cell receptor (beta chain) originates from a study of Graves' ophthalmopathy and Graves' hyperthyroidism. Trimming pared 6 bases from V and 7 bases from J, leaving 17 bases between. The length of the CDR3 is 13 residues. Per germline, CDR1 SQVTM and CDR2 ANQGSEA. Amplification from RNA transcripts yielded the TCR beta CDR3 regions. Amplification began with first-round RT-PCR using HTBI primers, then second-round multiplex PCR was performed. TCRdb re-analysed the multiplex PCR reads in MiXCR, keeping a single row per CDR3 protein. This sample carries 580,000 or so distinct CDR3 sequences, under 45% of them seen once, and the ten largest clones take roughly 4.5%.

The specimen was peripheral blood or thyroid tissue (not recorded which). This receptor was identified in an adult man with Graves' hyperthyroidism. V usage is TRBV29-1 and J usage is TRBJ2-3, with unresolved D. The CDR3 region is CSVDAAHLYTQYF. In DNA, the CDR3 is TGCAGCGTGGACGCAGCCCACCTCTATACGCAGTATTTT.